These 5 T cell receptor beta chains came from one sample sequenced in a study of blood T cell repertoires in COVID-19. Data came from immunoSEQ multiplex PCR; TCRdb stores just in-frame clones and leaves some out. The table includes around 200,000 clones, approximately 89% detected once. The sequenced sample consisted of peripheral blood. The receptor source for this set is a man between 40 and 49 years old with active or convalescent COVID-19.

The V gene is TRBV7-9, the J gene TRBJ1-1; D remains unclear. Germline V gene sequence: CDR1 SEHNR, CDR2 FQNEAQ (reference sequence). This CDR3 comprises 12 residues. The ends were cut back, 5 bases at V and 5 bases at J, with 9 bases in the middle. DNA for the CDR3: TGTGCCAGCAGCGCGACAATTACTGAAGCTTTCTTT. Amino acid sequence: CASSATITEAFF.

The J gene is TRBJ1-5, the V gene TRBV4-1, with D unresolved. The CDR3 is 14 amino acids. Trimming stripped 7 bases from V and 3 bases from J, with 13 bases between. The V gene's germline CDR1 is MGHRA and CDR2 YSYEKL. The CDR3 DNA is TGCGCCAGCACCCAGACGGGGTCCAATCAGCCCCAGCATTTT. It specifies CASTQTGSNQPQHF.

This chain uses TRBV4-2 with TRBJ1-4; D unresolved. The CDR3 sequence is 16 residues long. Trimming removed 6 bases at V and 4 bases at J, with 18 bases between. CDR1 and CDR2 from the germline V gene are LGHNA and YNFKEQ. The DNA of the CDR3 is TGTGCCAGCAGACTGAATCCGGGGTCCAATAATGAAAAACTGTTTTTT. Protein product: CASRLNPGSNNEKLFF.

The chain combines TRBV30 with TRBJ1-3; TRBD1 is a possible D gene (5 bases). CDR3 size: 15 residues. Trimming took off 3 bases at V and 0 bases at J, with 12 bases between the two ends. CDR1 and CDR2 (germline): GTSNPN, SVGIG (reference sequence). CDR3 sequence (DNA): TGTGCCTGGAGCCGCAGGGCTCGCTCTGGAAACACCATATATTTT. Encoded protein: CAWSRRARSGNTIYF.

The J gene is TRBJ1-2, the V gene TRBV12-5; the match to TRBD1 covers 9 bases. The CDR3 extends over 15 amino acids. The V and J ends lost 1 base and 7 bases, in that order; junction bases with no gene match: 7. Germline loops: CDR1 LGHNT, CDR2 FRNRAP. The CDR3 DNA reads as TGTGCTAGTGGTTTGGAGAAACAGGGGGCGGGTGGCTACACCTTC. Translation: CASGLEKQGAGGYTF.